This TCR beta chain was captured by sequencing in a study of OX40 agonist ivuxolimab in advanced cancers. Study information: Of mixed ages from about 23 to 90 and averaging roughly 64 years, the group was roughly 85% male.

General study results and limits: Expanded peripheral T cells had an undetermined antigen specificity. Dosing at 0.1 to 3.0 mg/kg was accompanied by clonal expansion of CD4+ and CD8+ blood T cells by week 6. Near-lowest levels of clonal expansion characterized partial responders at 0.1-3.0 mg/kg.

In the case of this clone: The antigen is unknown.

TCRdb's copy holds only in-frame clones and misses some; the assay was immunoSEQ multiplex PCR. The data show 70,000 to 95,000 clones, with 92% seen just once and approximately 1.2% held by the top ten. The ends lost 4 bases at V and 5 bases at J; junction bases unmatched: 6. The CDR3 runs 15 residues. The germline CDR1 and CDR2 sequences are LNHDA and SQIVND (reference sequence). This rearrangement joins TRBV19 to TRBJ2-3, with 10 bases matching TRBD1. The sequenced sample was CD4+ or CD8+ T cells sorted from blood, obtained in a trial of the OX40 agonist ivuxolimab. The sequence was collected from an adult with an advanced solid tumor such as melanoma, head and neck, liver or kidney cancer. The CDR3 DNA reads as TGTGCCAGTAGTAGTATGGGACAGGGGAAAGATACGCAGTATTTT. This encodes CASSSMGQGKDTQYF.